This TCR beta chain was identified during a study of blood T cell repertoires in COVID-19. As for the study in general: There were acute and convalescent COVID-19 samples, and they came from the United States, Italy and Spain. PBMCs, B-cell-depleted T cells, or T cells provided the cDNA or gDNA that made up the material.

Trimming cost V 5 bases and J 4 bases, with 11 bases left between them. CDR1 and CDR2 (germline): LNHDA, SQIVND (reference sequence). CDR3 size: 13 residues. Using immunoSEQ multiplex PCR, the repertoire was profiled, and TCRdb retains in-frame clones only, with some absent. Of about 120,000 clones in the sample, approximately 90% were seen once. The sequence derives from a man aged 40-50 years with acute or convalescent COVID-19. This chain uses TRBV19 with TRBJ1-1; D uncertain. Sequenced input: peripheral blood. The CDR3 sequence: CASSPVQATEAFF. As DNA, the CDR3 is TGTGCCAGTAGTCCAGTCCAGGCCACTGAAGCTTTCTTT.